In this sample, the clone carrying this T cell receptor (beta chain) turned up a few times. This sample is part of a study of T-cell reconstitution after alpha-beta-depleted transplantation in children. TCRbeta library construction was performed incorporating unique molecular identifiers. TCRdb re-derived calls from the PCR reads in MiXCR, one entry per CDR3 protein. Of 500,000 or so distinct CDR3 sequences detected, about 31% appear once; the ten largest clones hold 2% to 2.5%. Germline CDR1 reads SGHTA; CDR2 reads FQGNSA. V lost 1 base and J lost 2, with 12 bases in between. The CDR3 loop spans 16 amino acids.

This specimen was PBMCs from the stem cell graft donor, taken from the stem cell graft. The source of this sequence is a human donor who donated a stem cell graft to a child with aplastic anemia. The chain couples TRBV7-2 to TRBJ1-5; possibly TRBD1 for D (6 bases). The CDR3 bases are TGTGCCAGCAGCTTAGTGGGCAGGGGAGGCAATCAGCCCCAGCATTTT. Translated, it gives CASSLVGRGGNQPQHF.